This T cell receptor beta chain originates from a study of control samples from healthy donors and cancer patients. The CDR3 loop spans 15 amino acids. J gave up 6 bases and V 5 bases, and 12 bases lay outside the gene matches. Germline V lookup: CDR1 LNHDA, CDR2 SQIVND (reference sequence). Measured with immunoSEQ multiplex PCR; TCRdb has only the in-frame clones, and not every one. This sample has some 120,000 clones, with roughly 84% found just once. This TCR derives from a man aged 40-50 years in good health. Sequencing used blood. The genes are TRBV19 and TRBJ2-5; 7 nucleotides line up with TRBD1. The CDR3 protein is CASSQRGTVTKTQYF. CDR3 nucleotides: TGTGCCAGTAGTCAAAGGGGGACAGTCACAAAGACCCAGTACTTC.